The T cell receptor beta chain described here comes from a study of T cell repertoires in cytomegalovirus infection. Findings of the study overall: Using cumulative public TCR beta family frequency, the authors identified those who carried CMV together with the relevant HLA. In two of eight donors, the top clonotype was HLA-C-restricted CMV-specific.

Concerning this clonotype: The antigen remains unidentified. One end of the junction does not line up with germline, which may come from a read error.

TCRdb passed the reads through MiXCR, listing each CDR3 protein once. The sample has fewer than 200,000 distinct CDR3 sequences, roughly 20% seen once; the top ten hold 25%. Per the germline V gene, CDR1 is MNHEY and CDR2 is SMNVEV (reference sequence). The length of the CDR3 is 15 residues. This sequence originates from a human donor in good health (CMV status not recorded). Some clones in this sample may be carry-over from other donors' samples. Material: CD8+ T cells from cultured PBMCs, obtained from culture after CMV antigen stimulation. The V gene is TRBV27, the J gene TRBJ2-7; D uncertain. CDR3: CASSLSAGDPYEQYF. For the CDR3, the DNA is TGTGCCAGCAGTCTATCGGCAGGCGACCCCTACGAGCAGTACTTC.